The rows below give T cell receptor beta chains drawn from one sample of a study of shared clonotypes between healthy human individuals. Generated by immunoSEQ multiplex PCR, the TCRdb table keeps only in-frame clones and is missing some. Here the sample spans about 2.1 million clones, about 93% being singletons. The material sequenced was naive CD8+ T cells from PBMCs. The receptor source for this set is a man between 18 and 29 years old in good health. Some clones in this sample may be carry-over from other donors' samples. The CDR3 runs from the conserved cysteine through the conserved F or W. The D gene is left open where the match is weak. Size values are once, few and many counts, or a class for expanded clones, and some rows have none.

j_gene: TRBJ2-1; len: 16; abundance: -; v_gene: TRBV28; d_gene: -; CDR3nt: TGTGCCAGCAGTTTCCCATACCGTCTGGGGCTGTATGAGCAGTTCTTC; CDR3aa: CASSFPYRLGLYEQFF
j_gene: TRBJ2-7; len: 14; abundance: -; v_gene: TRBV19; d_gene: TRBD2; CDR3nt: TGTGCCAGTAGTACCGGGACTAGCGGATACGAGCAGTACTTC; CDR3aa: CASSTGTSGYEQYF
j_gene: TRBJ2-3; len: 15; abundance: once; v_gene: TRBV13; d_gene: TRBD2; CDR3nt: TGTGCCAGCAGCTTAGGATGGGAGGGCCCAGATACGCAGTATTTT; CDR3aa: CASSLGWEGPDTQYF
j_gene: TRBJ2-3; len: 14; abundance: -; v_gene: TRBV29-1; d_gene: TRBD1; CDR3nt: TGCAGCGTCCGCGACAGGGACGGCGCAGATACGCAGTATTTT; CDR3aa: CSVRDRDGADTQYF
j_gene: TRBJ1-2; len: 13; abundance: -; v_gene: TRBV27; d_gene: -; CDR3nt: TGTGCCAGCAGTCTTGACGGATACTATGGCTACACCTTC; CDR3aa: CASSLDGYYGYTF
j_gene: TRBJ2-7; len: 15; abundance: -; v_gene: TRBV7-8; d_gene: -; CDR3nt: TGTGCCAGCAGCCAAACCCGGGGCAGCCACCACGAGCAGTACTTC; CDR3aa: CASSQTRGSHHEQYF
j_gene: TRBJ2-4; len: 15; abundance: -; v_gene: TRBV7-2; d_gene: -; CDR3nt: TGTGCCAGCAGCTTACGAGACCTAGCCAAAAACATTCAGTACTTC; CDR3aa: CASSLRDLAKNIQYF
j_gene: TRBJ2-7; len: 14; abundance: -; v_gene: TRBV27; d_gene: TRBD1; CDR3nt: TGTGCCAGCTACAACAGGGGCGGGTTCCACGAGCAGTACTTC; CDR3aa: CASYNRGGFHEQYF
j_gene: TRBJ2-7; len: 13; abundance: -; v_gene: TRBV11-2; d_gene: -; CDR3nt: TGTGCCAGCAGCTTTACCGAATCCTACGAGCAGTACTTC; CDR3aa: CASSFTESYEQYF
j_gene: TRBJ1-4; len: 16; abundance: -; v_gene: TRBV4-3; d_gene: TRBD1; CDR3nt: TGCGCCAGCAGCCGGGAAGGGGGGACAGGGGAGGAAAAACTGTTTTTT; CDR3aa: CASSREGGTGEEKLFF
j_gene: TRBJ2-3; len: 15; abundance: -; v_gene: TRBV2; d_gene: -; CDR3nt: TGTGCCAGCAGTTACCGGGGTCCTAGCACAGATACGCAGTATTTT; CDR3aa: CASSYRGPSTDTQYF
j_gene: TRBJ2-7; len: 14; abundance: -; v_gene: TRBV6-5; d_gene: -; CDR3nt: TGTGCCAGCAGTTACGACATGGAGAGCTACGAGCAGTACTTC; CDR3aa: CASSYDMESYEQYF
j_gene: TRBJ2-7; len: 12; abundance: -; v_gene: TRBV7-9; d_gene: -; CDR3nt: TGTGCCAGTTGCGGATTAGAGTACGAGCAGTACTTC; CDR3aa: CASCGLEYEQYF
j_gene: TRBJ2-3; len: 16; abundance: -; v_gene: TRBV7-6; d_gene: TRBD1; CDR3nt: TGTGCCAGCAGCTTAGGGACAGGGAGTAGCACAGATACGCAGTATTTT; CDR3aa: CASSLGTGSSTDTQYF
j_gene: TRBJ1-2; len: 12; abundance: -; v_gene: TRBV9; d_gene: -; CDR3nt: TGTGCCAGCAGCGGGCCAATCTATGGCTACACCTTC; CDR3aa: CASSGPIYGYTF
j_gene: TRBJ1-1; len: 13; abundance: -; v_gene: TRBV2; d_gene: -; CDR3nt: TGTGCCAGCAAGATAGGGGTGAACACTGAAGCTTTCTTT; CDR3aa: CASKIGVNTEAFF
j_gene: TRBJ2-3; len: 14; abundance: -; v_gene: TRBV5-1; d_gene: TRBD2; CDR3nt: TGCGCCAGCAGCCTCGGGGGGTACACAGATACGCAGTATTTT; CDR3aa: CASSLGGYTDTQYF
j_gene: TRBJ1-5; len: 15; abundance: -; v_gene: TRBV27; d_gene: TRBD1; CDR3nt: TGTGCCAGCAGTCCCGGACAGGGGGGGCATCAGCCCCAGCATTTT; CDR3aa: CASSPGQGGHQPQHF
j_gene: TRBJ2-3; len: 14; abundance: -; v_gene: TRBV5-4; d_gene: -; CDR3nt: TGTGCCAGCAGCTTGGTCCCGGAGGCGGATACGCAGTATTTT; CDR3aa: CASSLVPEADTQYF
j_gene: TRBJ2-7; len: 16; abundance: -; v_gene: TRBV5-6; d_gene: -; CDR3nt: TGTGCCAGCAGCTTGGGGTTTAGGGAGAGATCCTACGAGCAGTACTTC; CDR3aa: CASSLGFRERSYEQYF
j_gene: TRBJ2-7; len: 15; abundance: -; v_gene: TRBV7-9; d_gene: -; CDR3nt: TGTGCCAGCAGCTTAAGTCCGGGAAAAGACTACGAGCAGTACTTC; CDR3aa: CASSLSPGKDYEQYF
j_gene: TRBJ2-7; len: 14; abundance: -; v_gene: TRBV27; d_gene: TRBD1; CDR3nt: TGTGCCAGCAGCTCCCGGGACAGGGTCTACGAGCAGTACTTC; CDR3aa: CASSSRDRVYEQYF
j_gene: TRBJ2-5; len: 15; abundance: -; v_gene: TRBV28; d_gene: -; CDR3nt: TGTGCCAGCAGTCCCATACAGGGTATGCAAGAGACCCAGTACTTC; CDR3aa: CASSPIQGMQETQYF
j_gene: TRBJ1-2; len: 14; abundance: -; v_gene: TRBV6-5; d_gene: -; CDR3nt: TGTGCCAGCAGGCAGACTCAGCACAGCTATGGCTACACCTTC; CDR3aa: CASRQTQHSYGYTF
j_gene: TRBJ2-3; len: 14; abundance: -; v_gene: TRBV27; d_gene: TRBD2; CDR3nt: TGTGCCAGCAGTTTGGGCGGGAGTACAGATACGCAGTATTTT; CDR3aa: CASSLGGSTDTQYF
j_gene: TRBJ2-3; len: 12; abundance: -; v_gene: TRBV11-2; d_gene: -; CDR3nt: TGTGCCAGCAGGGGGGTTACAGATACGCAGTATTTT; CDR3aa: CASRGVTDTQYF
j_gene: TRBJ2-5; len: 14; abundance: -; v_gene: TRBV6-6; d_gene: TRBD1; CDR3nt: TGTGCCAGCAGTCAGACAGGGGGCCAGGAGACCCAGTACTTC; CDR3aa: CASSQTGGQETQYF
j_gene: TRBJ1-1; len: 14; abundance: -; v_gene: TRBV9; d_gene: TRBD1; CDR3nt: TGTGCCAGCAGCGCCGGGACAGCCTACACTGAAGCTTTCTTT; CDR3aa: CASSAGTAYTEAFF
j_gene: TRBJ2-7; len: 19; abundance: -; v_gene: TRBV4-1; d_gene: -; CDR3nt: TGCGCCAGCAGCCCAATTGGGGTGACTAGTGGGGGGAGCTCCTACGAGCAGTACTTC; CDR3aa: CASSPIGVTSGGSSYEQYF
j_gene: TRBJ2-1; len: 15; abundance: -; v_gene: TRBV7-2; d_gene: -; CDR3nt: TGTGCCAGCAGCTTTTTCCACGGCGCCCACAATGAGCAGTTCTTC; CDR3aa: CASSFFHGAHNEQFF
j_gene: TRBJ2-3; len: 17; abundance: -; v_gene: TRBV28; d_gene: TRBD1; CDR3nt: TGTGCCAGCAGTTTCGGACAGGACCCCAGGATCACAGATACGCAGTATTTT; CDR3aa: CASSFGQDPRITDTQYF
j_gene: TRBJ2-3; len: 15; abundance: -; v_gene: TRBV5-1; d_gene: -; CDR3nt: TGCGCCAGCAGCTTGGGCGGCCTCAGGGCAGATACGCAGTATTTT; CDR3aa: CASSLGGLRADTQYF
j_gene: TRBJ2-1; len: 14; abundance: -; v_gene: TRBV7-9; d_gene: -; CDR3nt: TGTGCCAGCAGCTTTGGAATAGCTAGCAATGAGCAGTTCTTC; CDR3aa: CASSFGIASNEQFF
j_gene: TRBJ1-2; len: 15; abundance: -; v_gene: TRBV10-3; d_gene: TRBD1; CDR3nt: TGTGCCATCAGTGAGTCGAAAACAGGGGGAGGCGGCTACACCTTC; CDR3aa: CAISESKTGGGGYTF
j_gene: TRBJ2-2; len: 16; abundance: -; v_gene: TRBV7-9; d_gene: TRBD1; CDR3nt: TGTGCCAGCAGCTTAGGAGCACAGGGGTTCACCGGGGAGCTGTTTTTT; CDR3aa: CASSLGAQGFTGELFF
j_gene: TRBJ2-7; len: 16; abundance: -; v_gene: TRBV28; d_gene: -; CDR3nt: TGTGCCAGCAGTTTATTTTTGGTGGCAGGGGAGGACGAGCAGTACTTC; CDR3aa: CASSLFLVAGEDEQYF
j_gene: TRBJ1-4; len: 13; abundance: -; v_gene: TRBV19; d_gene: -; CDR3nt: TGTGCCAGTAGTCCGGGGGTCGGGGAAAAACTGTTTTTT; CDR3aa: CASSPGVGEKLFF
j_gene: TRBJ2-1; len: 16; abundance: -; v_gene: TRBV27; d_gene: TRBD2; CDR3nt: TGTGCCAGCAAGACACACGGACTAGCCACTTACAATGAGCAGTTCTTC; CDR3aa: CASKTHGLATYNEQFF
j_gene: TRBJ2-7; len: 13; abundance: few; v_gene: TRBV27; d_gene: -; CDR3nt: TGTGCCAGCAGTCCAGGGGCCTCCTACGAGCAGTACTTC; CDR3aa: CASSPGASYEQYF
j_gene: TRBJ2-2; len: 16; abundance: -; v_gene: TRBV9; d_gene: TRBD2; CDR3nt: TGTGCCAGCAGCGGGTCTAGCGGGAGGGTCCCCGGGGAGCTGTTTTTT; CDR3aa: CASSGSSGRVPGELFF
j_gene: TRBJ2-1; len: 11; abundance: -; v_gene: TRBV20-1; d_gene: -; CDR3nt: TGCAGTGCTAGGGGGTACAATGAGCAGTTCTTC; CDR3aa: CSARGYNEQFF
j_gene: TRBJ2-7; len: 16; abundance: -; v_gene: TRBV15; d_gene: TRBD2; CDR3nt: TGTGCCACCAGCAGACCGCCCGGCGGGAGGTACTACGAGCAGTACTTC; CDR3aa: CATSRPPGGRYYEQYF